The 25 T cell receptor beta chains below come from one sample, sequenced in a study of somatic reversion in DOCK8 deficiency (dated by TCRdb to 2018 to 2021). The library was built by means of multiplex PCR. The sample was run on an Illumina MiSeq. One-step amplicon PCR with EuroClonality-NGS primers was used to generate TRB libraries from 85 to 100 ng genomic DNA. TCRdb handled the public reads itself, with Q25 trimming in fastp and clone calling in MiXCR, and kept productive beta chains. Rows are unified per CDR3 protein, each entry keeping the most common DNA and genes. The table for this sample lists approximately 2,500 distinct CDR3 sequences; under 30% of them were counted only once. More than 8% of the sample rests with the top ten. Sequenced input: peripheral blood. Receptors originate from a human donor in good health.

V is TRBV20-1 and J is TRBJ2-7; D is unresolved. Germline CDR1 and CDR2: DFQATT and SNEGSKA (reference sequence). Deletions cut 3 bases from V and 3 bases from J, with 9 bases between. The CDR3 totals 12 residues. For the CDR3, the DNA is TGCAGTGCTAGGCCACTACTCTACGAGCAGTACTTC. This translates into CSARPLLYEQYF.

The V gene is TRBV20-1, the J gene TRBJ1-2; D uncertain. Trimming removed 0 bases from V and 4 bases from J, with 12 bases in between. The length of the CDR3 is 14 residues. Germline CDR1 reads DFQATT; CDR2 reads SNEGSKA (reference sequence). CDR3 coding DNA: TGCAGTGCTAGAGATCTTGCGGCAGTCTATGGCTACACCTTC. Protein product: CSARDLAAVYGYTF.

This clonotype is deemed medium-sized (0.01 to 0.1%). The chain has TRBV23-1 and TRBJ2-7; 9 positions match TRBD2. TRBV23-1 carries the ORF label, with uncertain function. Germline trimming cut 10 bases from V and 1 base from J; bases unmatched to any gene: 11. There are 15 residues in the CDR3. The CDR3, as DNA: TGCGCCACCGGAGACTGGACTAGCGTTTCCTACGAGCAGTACTTC. Its translation is CATGDWTSVSYEQYF.

This clonotype is medium-sized (0.01 to 0.1%). This chain links TRBV14 with TRBJ1-1; 8 bases fit TRBD1. The ends lost 2 bases at V and 3 bases at J; junction bases unmatched: 2. Germline V gene sequence: CDR1 SGHDN, CDR2 FVKESK. The CDR3 loop spans 14 amino acids. CDR3 bases: TGTGCCAGCAGCCAATGGACAGGGCACACTGAAGCTTTCTTT. Residues: CASSQWTGHTEAFF.

Concerning this clonotype: This may be a read error, as it is one base from a much larger clone. V is TRBV6-6 and J is TRBJ1-1; D is uncertain. This CDR3 contains 14 residues. Germline assignment: CDR1 MNHNY and CDR2 SVGAGI (reference sequence). Trimming cost V 2 bases and J 4 bases, with 11 bases left between them. The CDR3 here is CASSYQTLSTEAFF. CDR3 sequence (DNA): TGTGCCAGCAGTTACCAGACATTGAGCACTGAAGCTTTCTTT.

The CDR3 nucleotides read TGTGCCAGCAGCCAAGGGACAGGGAGGGGCACTGAAGCTTTCTTT. As protein: CASSQGTGRGTEAFF. The V and J genes are TRBV3-1 and TRBJ1-1; 8 positions agree with TRBD1. Unmatched junction bases numbered 5, after V lost 1 base and J lost 4 bases. Germline CDR1 is LGHDT and CDR2 is YNNKEL (reference sequence). This CDR3 region has 15 residues.

Comments on this clonotype: One end of the junction fails to match germline, which may point to a read error. The rearrangement uses TRBV20-1 and TRBJ2-7; D perhaps matches TRBD1 (6 bases). The CDR3 contains 15 residues. In germline, CDR1 is DFQATT, CDR2 SNEGSKA (reference sequence). In nucleotides, the CDR3 is TGCAGTGCTAGAAACACACAGGGATCCTCCTCCGAGCAGTACTTC. Translating gives CSARNTQGSSSEQYF.

This clonotype has more than one count but fewer than ten. The genes are TRBV9 and TRBJ1-4, with 7 bases matching TRBD1. V was clipped by 0 bases and J by 8 bases; unmatched bases: 7. Per the germline V gene, CDR1 is SGDLS and CDR2 is YYNGEE. The CDR3 is 15 residues long. The CDR3 coding sequence is TGTGCCAGCAGCGTAGGACAGGGCACCGGCGAAAAACTGTTTTTT. Translation: CASSVGQGTGEKLFF.

V is TRBV7-2 and J is TRBJ1-1, with D unresolved. Germline V CDR1 and CDR2: SGHTA, FQGNSA. CDR3 length: 13 amino acids. V lost 4 bases and J 0 bases, leaving 6 bases between the germline ends. The CDR3 here is CASSSLMNTEAFF. The CDR3 DNA reads as TGTGCCAGCAGCTCTCTCATGAACACTGAAGCTTTCTTT.

In its sample, this clonotype ranks as medium-sized. The V and J genes are TRBV30 and TRBJ1-5; D gene uncertain. Germline CDR1 reads GTSNPN; CDR2 reads SVGIG (reference sequence). The CDR3 sequence is 14 residues long. V was trimmed by 5 bases and J by 4 bases, leaving 15 bases between them. The CDR3 here is CAWGRTGMNQPQHF. The CDR3 nucleotides read TGTGCCTGGGGCCGGACGGGTATGAATCAGCCCCAGCATTTT.

The chain joins TRBV27 to TRBJ2-7; D call uncertain. Trimming took 2 bases from V and 1 from J, leaving 9 bases between them. This CDR3 spans 14 amino acids. CDR1 is MNHEY and CDR2 is SMNVEV in the germline V gene (reference sequence). The CDR3 is CASSLLVTSYEQYF. CDR3 DNA sequence: TGTGCCAGCAGTTTACTTGTTACATCCTACGAGCAGTACTTC.

This clonotype is medium-sized within its sample. This chain connects TRBV11-2 to TRBJ2-6; 8 bases match TRBD1. Germline V gives CDR1 SGHAT, CDR2 FQNNGV. This CDR3 has 19 amino acids. Trimming took 4 bases from V and 0 from J; bases not matched to a gene: 11. The DNA for the CDR3 is TGTGCCAGCAGCTCCGGGCCGGGACAGGCTTTCTCTGGGGCCAACGTCCTGACTTTC. Protein sequence: CASSSGPGQAFSGANVLTF.

The CDR3 DNA sequence: TGTGCCAGCAGCCCCGGGACAGGGTCGATTAACGAGCAGTACTTC. Residues: CASSPGTGSINEQYF. The chain joins TRBV9 to TRBJ2-7; 9 nucleotides match TRBD1. V shed 4 bases, J shed 5 bases, and the junction held 10 bases outside the gene matches. Germline V gives CDR1 SGDLS, CDR2 YYNGEE. This CDR3 comprises 15 residues.

V and J are TRBV4-3 and TRBJ1-3; D not resolved. Germline V gene sequence: CDR1 LGHNA, CDR2 YSLEER. The germline V and J ends were trimmed by 0 bases and 0 bases, with 9 bases remaining between them. This CDR3 has 16 residues. The CDR3 here is CASSQDTPGSGNTIYF. CDR3 bases: TGCGCCAGCAGCCAAGATACTCCAGGCTCTGGAAACACCATATATTTT.

This clonotype is labeled as medium-sized (0.01 to 0.1%). The chain combines TRBV5-1 with TRBJ2-1, with TRBD2 matching 14 bases. Looked up from germline, CDR1 is SGHRS and CDR2 is YFSETQ. There are 16 residues in the CDR3. With 4 bases clipped from V and 7 bases from J, the junction kept 7 bases outside the gene matches. CDR3 in DNA: TGCGCCAGCAGCCTAAGGACTAGCGGGAGGTCAAATGAGCAGTTCTTC. It is translated as CASSLRTSGRSNEQFF.

The chain carries TRBV20-1 and TRBJ2-7; TRBD2 matches 10 bases. V lost 0 bases, J lost 1 base, and 3 bases stayed unmatched. Germline lookup yields CDR1 DFQATT and CDR2 SNEGSKA (reference sequence). The CDR3 spans 15 residues. The CDR3 DNA sequence: TGCAGTGCTAGAGATGCAGCGGGAGGGTCCTACGAGCAGTACTTC. As protein: CSARDAAGGSYEQYF.

This clonotype was counted a few times. The chain combines TRBV11-3 with TRBJ2-7; D is uncertain. Germline assignment: CDR1 SGHNT and CDR2 YENEEA. V was shortened by 3 bases and J by 3 bases, with 9 bases between the two germline ends. The CDR3 spans 13 residues. As DNA, the CDR3 is TGTGCCAGCAGCTTCCTCAGTAACTACGAGCAGTACTTC. Its translation is CASSFLSNYEQYF.

This clonotype is classed as large. The chain recombines TRBV10-3 with TRBJ2-2; D call uncertain. This CDR3 spans 14 amino acids. In germline, CDR1 is ENHRY, CDR2 SYGVKD. V shed 2 bases and J shed 1 base, with 5 bases lying between them. The CDR3 is CAISEVLNTGELFF. The CDR3 DNA follows: TGTGCCATCAGTGAGGTACTGAACACCGGGGAGCTGTTTTTT.

Judged by abundance, this clonotype is large. The chain combines TRBV5-6 with TRBJ1-1; D gene uncertain. CDR1 is SGHDT and CDR2 is YYEEEE in the germline V gene. V lost 2 bases and J lost 7, with 12 bases in between. CDR3 length equals 13 residues. The CDR3 DNA follows: TGTGCCAGCAGCTTTCCCGCGGGGAATGAAGCTTTCTTT. The encoded protein is CASSFPAGNEAFF.

The chain combines TRBV4-1 with TRBJ1-2; no definite D call. V shed 1 base and J shed 4 bases, with 13 bases lying between them. The CDR3 totals 15 residues. Germline CDR1 MGHRA, CDR2 YSYEKL. The DNA of the CDR3 is TGCGCCAGCAGCCAAGGCCGGACGGCAGTCTATGGCTACACCTTC. Translating it yields CASSQGRTAVYGYTF.

Relative to its sample, this clonotype is large. This chain links TRBV30 with TRBJ1-4; D is uncertain. CDR1 and CDR2 from the germline V gene are GTSNPN and SVGIG (reference sequence). The CDR3 extends over 13 amino acids. Trimming took off 3 bases at V and 8 bases at J, with 13 bases between the two ends. CDR3 nucleotide sequence: TGTGCCTGGAGAAGGTTTGGGTCCGAAAAACTGTTTTTT. Translation gives CAWRRFGSEKLFF.

This clonotype is termed medium-sized. The chain combines TRBV4-1 with TRBJ1-2; D not resolved. Trimming removed 2 bases from V and 4 bases from J, with 11 bases in between. Germline assignment: CDR1 MGHRA and CDR2 YSYEKL. CDR3 size: 14 residues. CDR3 nucleotides: TGCGCCAGCAGCCAAAGTGGTCAGCCCTATGGCTACACCTTC. Its protein is CASSQSGQPYGYTF.

This clonotype ranks as medium-sized (0.01 to 0.1%). The chain combines TRBV30 with TRBJ2-7; the D call may be TRBD1 or TRBD2 (5 bases each). V was pared by 5 bases and J by 4 bases, with 18 bases between. The CDR3 has 14 amino acids. Germline CDR1 and CDR2: GTSNPN and SVGIG (reference sequence). The CDR3 DNA follows: TGTGCCTGGTACCCCGGGACGGGGAAATACGAGCAGTACTTC. Its translation: CAWYPGTGKYEQYF.

The chain's CDR3 is CASSLQGDSYEQYF. The CDR3 region has the DNA TGTGCCAGCAGCTTACAGGGGGACTCCTACGAGCAGTACTTC. The V gene is TRBV7-2, the J gene TRBJ2-7; 7 nucleotides agree with TRBD1. The CDR3 consists of 14 residues. CDR1 is SGHTA, CDR2 FQGNSA, per germline. After removal of 2 bases from V and 0 bases from J, the junction contained 1 base not matched to a gene.

The chain has TRBV14 and TRBJ2-1; 7 bases are a match to TRBD1. This CDR3 region has 15 residues. The J segment lost 4 bases and the V segment lost 2 bases, leaving 5 bases of the junction unmatched. Germline V lookup: CDR1 SGHDN, CDR2 FVKESK. CDR3 DNA sequence: TGTGCCAGCAGCCAATTCACAGGGGAATACAATGAGCAGTTCTTC. It yields the protein CASSQFTGEYNEQFF.